This T cell receptor (beta chain) originates from a study of T cell clusters in autoimmune cytopenias. CDR1 and CDR2 (germline): MNHEY, SVGAGI. CDR3 size: 15 residues. Each sample's input was approximately 270 ng genomic DNA, 30,000 to 45,000 genome equivalents. Judged by frequency, this clonotype is medium-sized. TRB rearrangements were amplified by touch-down multiplex PCR with mixed TRB-A/B primers. TCRdb reprocessed the multiplex PCR reads, keeping one entry per CDR3 protein, no DNA. The sample includes some 15,000 distinct CDR3 sequences. The sample also formed part of further work on T cell repertoires in aging, cancer and after chemotherapy. This second study notes: Healthy donor repertoires were recorded over several months to years and showed clear clonal overlap. Untreated cancer patients had significantly lower blood TCR diversity than age-matched healthy donors. In healthy donors, age-related TCR diversity loss mainly reflected lost richness.

The sequence came from a human donor in good health. This chain joins TRBV6-5 and TRBJ2-1; TCRdb proposes TRBD2, but this gene call is untestable without DNA. The sequencing sample was made of peripheral blood. The chain's CDR3 is CASSYGRKGGNEQFF.